This T cell receptor (beta chain) was identified during a study of blood T cell repertoires in COVID-19. Study information: The United States, Italy and Spain were the sources of the acute and convalescent COVID-19 samples. Sources were T cells, B-cell-depleted T cells, or PBMCs; the material itself was cDNA or gDNA.

Germline values: CDR1 MNHEY, CDR2 SVGEGT. V lost 4 bases and J 1 base, leaving 13 bases between the germline ends. This CDR3 comprises 16 residues. How the authors handled the data: Cell counts per sample came from amplifying reference gene primers. Libraries were prepared by immunoSEQ multiplex PCR; TCRdb keeps only in-frame clonotypes and omits some of them. V and J calls and clone size are as listed in that table; D and trimming were resolved from the DNA. The data show over 250,000 clones, approximately 89% seen once. The sequence was collected from a woman in her fifties or sixties with acute or convalescent COVID-19. The sequencing sample was made of peripheral blood. This chain links TRBV6-2 or TRBV6-3 with TRBJ2-2; possibly TRBD1 for D (6 bases). The CDR3 nucleotides read TGTGCCAGCAGTTCCCCTGAGGACAGGAACACCGGGGAGCTGTTTTTT. This encodes CASSSPEDRNTGELFF.